This TCR beta chain was captured by sequencing in a study of CD8+ T cells in alopecia areata. Study at large: For 6 to 18 months, tofacitinib was taken, and 6 months off drug followed. Using the percentage of affected scalp area, treated patients' severity was scored. Regarding the study as a whole: It was lesional scalp, especially alopecia totalis/universalis, that showed higher clonality than normal scalp.

Unmatched junction bases numbered 1, after V lost 1 base and J lost 5 bases. CDR1 and CDR2 (germline): GTSNPN, SVGIG (reference sequence). The CDR3 is 12 amino acids. With regard to this clone: The antigen remains unidentified.

RNA extraction was followed by reverse transcription into cDNA, which acted as the sequencing template. Here immunoSEQ multiplex PCR was the method, and the copy in TCRdb shows in-frame clones only, minus some. This table holds around 100,000 clones, approximately 55% found once. Treatment indicated: oral pan-JAK inhibitor, 5-10 mg twice daily. This receptor was obtained from a human donor with alopecia areata. This chain joins TRBV30 and TRBJ1-2, with 7 bases that match TRBD1. The starting material was CD4+ T cells sorted from blood, obtained at week 24, from a patient treated with tofacitinib. CDR3 sequence: CAWSGGQYGYTF. CDR3 sequence (DNA): TGTGCCTGGAGTGGGGGACAGTATGGCTACACCTTC.